What follows describes a single T cell receptor (beta chain). The donors were healthy bone marrow donors. Each donor was nominally healthy when sampled (though unrecorded immune exposures were likely). This entry belongs to a study of cytomegalovirus exposure and HLA in healthy donors. PCR primers comprised 60 Vbeta and 13 Jbeta primers. The protocol was immunoSEQ multiplex PCR, while the TCRdb copy is restricted to in-frame clones and leaves out a portion. The sample records about 150,000 clones, approximately 80% being singletons. Trimming shortened V by 7 bases and J by 4 bases, and 8 bases separated the two germline ends. The CDR3 spans 12 residues. Germline V gene lookup returns CDR1 MNHNY and CDR2 SVGAGI (reference sequence).

The TCR was taken from a woman aged 40 to 49 in good health and CMV-seronegative. The chain is built from TRBV6-6 and TRBJ1-5, with D possibly being TRBD1 (5 bases). The sample was PBMCs. The CDR3 DNA is TGTGCCAGCAACGGGGGGAATCAGCCCCAGCATTTT. Translated, it gives CASNGGNQPQHF.